Ten or more counts support the clone carrying this T cell receptor (beta chain). The CDR3 contains 15 residues. The germline V gene has CDR1 SGHRS and CDR2 YFSETQ. With 3 bases removed from V and 5 bases from J, the gap between germline ends came to 17 bases. This record comes from a study of T cells in Graves' hyperthyroidism and ophthalmopathy. The source material, RNA transcripts, was used to amplify TCR beta CDR3 regions. A set of HTBI primers served as the primers for a first-round RT-PCR of the TCR CDR3. TCRdb called the multiplex PCR reads again in MiXCR, with one record for every CDR3 protein. Among about 270,000 distinct CDR3 sequences, roughly 15% were seen once, and the ten largest hold 30%.

This TCR came from a woman between 50 and 59 years old with Graves' hyperthyroidism that later progressed to Graves' ophthalmopathy. The sequenced material came from blood. The rearrangement links TRBV5-1 to TRBJ2-5; D is unresolved. CDR3 amino acids: CASSSRGSGQETQYF. The CDR3 DNA reads as TGCGCCAGCAGCTCGAGAGGATCGGGTCAGGAGACCCAGTACTTC.